This T cell receptor (beta chain) is drawn from a study of CD8 T cells in ankylosing spondylitis. Study findings and constraints: A TCR beta motif of fewer than 10 highly homologous variants seemed to mark ankylosing spondylitis blood. Significant enrichment of disease-linked clones was reported in matched ankylosing spondylitis synovial fluid.

TCRdb re-called the 5' RACE reads through MiXCR, storing one row per CDR3 protein. The table has 250,000 to 350,000 distinct CDR3 sequences, 20% seen once. Trimming took 8 bases from V and 5 from J; bases not matched to a gene: 6. This CDR3 is built from 13 residues. This clonotype was counted only a few times. Its cognate antigen is unknown. The genes are TRBV12-3 or TRBV12-4 and TRBJ1-1; 9 nucleotides agree with TRBD1. The receptor's source is a male donor with ankylosing spondylitis or in good health (not recorded which). Source material: blood, either unsorted or a sorted T cell fraction (not recorded which). The CDR3 bases are TGTGCCAGCGGCACAGGGGGCGGAACTGAAGCTTTCTTT. Encoded protein: CASGTGGGTEAFF.